These 3 T cell receptor beta chains were sequenced from one sample in a study of T-cell reconstitution after alpha-beta-depleted transplantation in children. Preparation of the TCRbeta library involved a method that used unique molecular identifiers. From the PCR reads, TCRdb called clonotypes with MiXCR, one entry per CDR3 protein. The repertoire holds some 390,000 distinct CDR3 sequences, with 20% as singletons. The starting material was PBMCs from the stem cell graft donor, obtained from the stem cell graft. The receptors were sampled from a human donor who donated a stem cell graft to a child with acute myeloid leukemia.

This clonotype occurred many times. The V and J genes are TRBV20-1 and TRBJ2-7; D may match TRBD1 or TRBD2 (5 bases each). This CDR3 contains 16 residues. Germline V gene data show CDR1 as DFQATT and CDR2 as SNEGSKA (reference sequence). V was pared by 1 base and J by 3 bases, with 19 bases between. DNA of the CDR3: TGCAGTGCTAGAGGCCCCCTGAGGGCCAGGGTCTACGAGCAGTACTTC. This sequence encodes CSARGPLRARVYEQYF.

This clonotype was detected only a few times. J is TRBJ1-1 and V is TRBV12-3 or TRBV12-4, with no clear D. Trimming shortened V by 4 bases and J by 4 bases, and 10 bases separated the two germline ends. This CDR3 comprises 13 residues. The DNA for the CDR3 is TGTGCCAGCAGTTCCCCAGCTGGCACTGAAGCTTTCTTT. It specifies CASSSPAGTEAFF.

This sequence joins TRBV5-1 and TRBJ2-2; 9 nucleotides line up with TRBD2. The CDR3 sequence is 17 residues long. J gave up 0 bases and V 3 bases, and 6 bases lay outside the gene matches. Germline V gives CDR1 SGHRS, CDR2 YFSETQ. The CDR3 DNA is TGCGCCAGCAGCTCTATAGGACTAGCGACGAACACCGGGGAGCTGTTTTTT. Translating gives CASSSIGLATNTGELFF.